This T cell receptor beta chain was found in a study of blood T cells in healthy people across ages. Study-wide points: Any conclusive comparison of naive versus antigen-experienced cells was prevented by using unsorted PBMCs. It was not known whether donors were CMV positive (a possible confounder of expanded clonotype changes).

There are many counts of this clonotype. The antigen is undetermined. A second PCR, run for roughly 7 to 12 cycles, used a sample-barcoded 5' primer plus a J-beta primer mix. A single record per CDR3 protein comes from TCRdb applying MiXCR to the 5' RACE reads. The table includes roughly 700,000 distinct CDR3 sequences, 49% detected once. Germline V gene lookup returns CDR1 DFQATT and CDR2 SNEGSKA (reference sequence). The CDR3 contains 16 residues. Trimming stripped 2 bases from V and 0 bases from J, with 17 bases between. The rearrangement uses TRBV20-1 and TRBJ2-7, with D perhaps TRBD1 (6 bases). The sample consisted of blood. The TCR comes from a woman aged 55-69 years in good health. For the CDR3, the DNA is TGCAGTGCTAGACCTAGAGGTAGGGGGTACTCCTACGAGCAGTACTTC. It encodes CSARPRGRGYSYEQYF.